A single TCR beta chain is shown here with its context. Its target is not known. V was trimmed by 8 bases and J by 4 bases, leaving 8 bases between them. CDR3 size: 10 residues. The germline CDR1 and CDR2 sequences are SQVTM and ANQGSEA. The data belong to a study of CD8+ T cells in alopecia areata. On the study more broadly: Tofacitinib therapy lasting 6 to 18 months was followed by 6 months off drug. Points from the study as a whole: Tissue-resident alphabeta T cells belonging to normal skin likewise get sequenced within scalp specimens. Affected scalp, especially in alopecia totalis/universalis, had a higher clonality than normal scalp did.

Lesional scalp tissue (obtained by punch biopsy) and peripheral blood were collected from alopecia areata patients. cDNA reverse transcribed from extracted RNA served as the sequencing template. Repertoires were generated with immunoSEQ multiplex PCR, while TCRdb's copy carries only in-frame clones and drops some. This table holds about 98,000 clones, 35% to 45% found once. This TCR was recovered from a human donor with alopecia areata. Sequences were obtained from CD4+ T cells sorted from blood. This sequence joins TRBV29-1 and TRBJ1-1; no firm D call. Written as DNA, the CDR3 is TGCAGCCTGGACGGCACTGAAGCTTTCTTT. The encoded protein is CSLDGTEAFF. Based on the CDR3 plus reference TRBV29-1 and TRBJ1-1, the full variable domain is SAVISQKPSRDICQRGTSLTIQCQVDSQVTMMFWYRQQPGQSLTLIATANQGSEATYESGFVIDKFPISRPNLTFSTLTVSNMSPEDSSIYLCSLDGTEAFFGQGTRLTVV.